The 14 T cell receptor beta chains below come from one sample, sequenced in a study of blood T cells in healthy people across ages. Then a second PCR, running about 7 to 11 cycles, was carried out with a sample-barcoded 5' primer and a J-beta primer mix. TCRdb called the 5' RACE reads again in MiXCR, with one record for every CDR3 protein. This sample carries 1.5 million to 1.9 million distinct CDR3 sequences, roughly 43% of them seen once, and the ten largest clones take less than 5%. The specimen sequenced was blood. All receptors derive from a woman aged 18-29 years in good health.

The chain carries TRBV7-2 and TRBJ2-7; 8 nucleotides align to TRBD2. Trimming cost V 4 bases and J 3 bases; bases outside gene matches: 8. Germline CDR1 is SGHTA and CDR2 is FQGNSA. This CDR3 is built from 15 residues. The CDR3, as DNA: TGTGCCAGCAGCTATCTAGGGGCGGGAGGCTACGAGCAGTACTTC. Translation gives CASSYLGAGGYEQYF.

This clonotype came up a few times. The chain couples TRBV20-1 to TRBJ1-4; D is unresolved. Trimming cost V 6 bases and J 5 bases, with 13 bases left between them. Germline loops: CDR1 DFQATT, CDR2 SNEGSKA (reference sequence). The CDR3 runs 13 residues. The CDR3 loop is CSATYTWNEKLFF. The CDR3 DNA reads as TGCAGTGCCACGTACACGTGGAATGAAAAACTGTTTTTT.

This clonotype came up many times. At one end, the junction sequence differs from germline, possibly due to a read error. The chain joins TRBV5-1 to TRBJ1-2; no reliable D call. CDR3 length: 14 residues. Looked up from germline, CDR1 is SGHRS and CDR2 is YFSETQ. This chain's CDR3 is CASSLADGDYGYTF. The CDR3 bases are TGTGCCAGCAGCTTAGCCGACGGGGACTATGGCTACACCTTC.

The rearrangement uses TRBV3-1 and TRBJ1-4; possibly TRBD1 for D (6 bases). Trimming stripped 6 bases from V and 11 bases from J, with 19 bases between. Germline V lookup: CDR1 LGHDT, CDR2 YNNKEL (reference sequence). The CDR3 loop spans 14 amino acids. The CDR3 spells CASSPRTDIGKLFF. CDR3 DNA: TGTGCCAGCAGTCCACGGACAGATATCGGGAAACTGTTTTTT.

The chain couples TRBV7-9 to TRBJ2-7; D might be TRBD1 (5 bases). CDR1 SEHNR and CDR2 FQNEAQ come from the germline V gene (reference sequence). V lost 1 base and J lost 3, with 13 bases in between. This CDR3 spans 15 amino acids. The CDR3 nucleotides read TGTGCCAGCAGCTTAGGACCAGACAGAATCTACGAGCAGTACTTC. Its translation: CASSLGPDRIYEQYF.

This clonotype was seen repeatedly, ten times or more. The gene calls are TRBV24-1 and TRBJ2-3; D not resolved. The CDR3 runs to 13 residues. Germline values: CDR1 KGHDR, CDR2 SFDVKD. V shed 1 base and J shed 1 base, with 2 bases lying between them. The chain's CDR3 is CATSDLGTDTQYF. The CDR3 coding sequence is TGTGCCACCAGTGATTTAGGCACAGATACGCAGTATTTT.

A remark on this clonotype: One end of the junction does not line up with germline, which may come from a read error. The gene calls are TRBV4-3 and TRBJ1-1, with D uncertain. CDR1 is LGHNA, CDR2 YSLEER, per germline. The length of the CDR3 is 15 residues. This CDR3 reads CASSKDIPGNTEAFF. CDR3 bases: TGCGCCAGCAGCAAAGATATCCCAGGGAACACTGAAGCTTTCTTT.

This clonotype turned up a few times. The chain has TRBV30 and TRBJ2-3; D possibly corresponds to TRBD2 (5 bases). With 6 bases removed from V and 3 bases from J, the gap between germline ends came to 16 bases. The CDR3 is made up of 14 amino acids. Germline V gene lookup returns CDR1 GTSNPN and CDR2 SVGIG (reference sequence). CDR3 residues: CACQSASGTDTQYF. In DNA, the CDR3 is TGTGCCTGCCAGTCGGCCTCGGGAACAGATACGCAGTATTTT.

In DNA, the CDR3 is TGCGCCAGCAGCCCCCGGACTAGCGGGAGGTTAGAGACCCAGTACTTC. Its protein product is CASSPRTSGRLETQYF. J is TRBJ2-5 and V is TRBV5-1; 14 positions agree with TRBD2. This CDR3 has 16 amino acids. Germline trimming cut 4 bases from V and 4 bases from J; bases unmatched to any gene: 6. The V gene's germline CDR1 is SGHRS and CDR2 YFSETQ.

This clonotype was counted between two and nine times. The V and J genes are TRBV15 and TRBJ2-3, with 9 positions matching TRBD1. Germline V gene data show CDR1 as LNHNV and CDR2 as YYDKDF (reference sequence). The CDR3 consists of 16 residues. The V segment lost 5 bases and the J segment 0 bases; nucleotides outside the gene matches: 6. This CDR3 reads CATSSRTGASTDTQYF. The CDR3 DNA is TGTGCCACCAGCTCCCGGACAGGGGCTAGCACAGATACGCAGTATTTT.

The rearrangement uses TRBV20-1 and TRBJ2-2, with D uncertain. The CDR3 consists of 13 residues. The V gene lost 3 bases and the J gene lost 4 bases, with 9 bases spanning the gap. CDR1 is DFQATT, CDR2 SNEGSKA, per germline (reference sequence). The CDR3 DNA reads TGCAGTGCTAGGCGGCAGACCACCGGGGAGCTGTTTTTT. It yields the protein CSARRQTTGELFF.

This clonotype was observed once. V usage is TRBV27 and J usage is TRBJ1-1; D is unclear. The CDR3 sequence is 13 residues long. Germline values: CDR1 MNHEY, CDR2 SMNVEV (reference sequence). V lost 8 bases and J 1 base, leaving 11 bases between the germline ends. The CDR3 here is CASAPWANTEAFF. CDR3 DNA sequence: TGTGCCAGCGCCCCCTGGGCGAACACTGAAGCTTTCTTT.

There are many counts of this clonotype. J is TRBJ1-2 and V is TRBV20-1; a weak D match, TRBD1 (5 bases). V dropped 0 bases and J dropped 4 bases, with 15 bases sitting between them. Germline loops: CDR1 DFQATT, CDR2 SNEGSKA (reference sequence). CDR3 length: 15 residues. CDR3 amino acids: CSARDRGGGGYGYTF. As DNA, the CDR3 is TGCAGTGCTAGAGATCGGGGGGGAGGTGGCTATGGCTACACCTTC.

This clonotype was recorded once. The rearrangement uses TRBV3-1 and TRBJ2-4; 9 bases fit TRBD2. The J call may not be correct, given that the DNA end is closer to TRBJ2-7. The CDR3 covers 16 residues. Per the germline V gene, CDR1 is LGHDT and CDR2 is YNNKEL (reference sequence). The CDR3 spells CASSQATSGHRYEQYF. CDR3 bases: TGTGCCAGCAGCCAAGCAACTAGCGGGCACAGGTACGAGCAGTACTTC.